A selection of T cell receptor beta chains follows, all from one sample in a study of T-cell memory formation after mild COVID-19. Using its own MiXCR run on the 5' RACE reads, TCRdb lists one record per CDR3 protein. Altogether approximately 290,000 distinct CDR3 sequences are present, less than 20% being singletons, with the ten largest covering around a fifth. Sequenced sample: PBMCs or a T cell subset sorted from them (not recorded which). Receptors originate from a man in his late teens or twenties who had mild COVID-19 (a few samples of this study predate the infection). Cell type and time point are not known. Each CDR3 is given with its conserved first and last residue. Fields, in order: J gene, clone size, D gene, V gene, CDR3 DNA, CDR3 protein. D genes are given only for firm matches. Clone sizes are given selectively: once, few, many, or a class where the clone is expanded.

TRBJ2-3 | many | TRBD1 | TRBV20-1 | TGCAGTGCTAGGGGACAGGGAGTGGATACGCAGTATTTT | CSARGQGVDTQYF
TRBJ2-2 | - | TRBD1 | TRBV7-9 | TGTGACAGCAGCTCGACAGGGGTAAACACCGGGGAGCTGTTTTTT | CDSSSTGVNTGELFF
TRBJ1-6 | - | - | TRBV4-3 | TGCGCCAGCAGCCCTCTCCTGGGGGGCGGACGTTCACCCCTCCACTTT | CASSPLLGGGRSPLHF
TRBJ2-4 | - | TRBD1 | TRBV12-3/TRBV12-4 | TGTGCCAGCAAGCACGAAGGACAGGGCGTTCTGTGGAACATTCAGTACTTC | CASKHEGQGVLWNIQYF
TRBJ2-2 | - | - | TRBV20-1 | TGCAGTGCTTCTCGGGACGGCAGCGGGGAGCTGTTTTTT | CSASRDGSGELFF
TRBJ2-3 | - | TRBD1 | TRBV5-6 | TGTGCCAGCAGCTCGACAGGGGACTCCACAGATACGCAGTATTTT | CASSSTGDSTDTQYF
TRBJ2-3 | - | TRBD2 | TRBV4-3 | TGCGCCAGCGGCCTTTCAGCGGGGAGCACAGATACGCAGTATTTT | CASGLSAGSTDTQYF
TRBJ2-7 | - | TRBD2 | TRBV5-4 | TGTGCCAGCAGCTTTGGGACTAGCGGGTACGAGCAGTACTTC | CASSFGTSGYEQYF
TRBJ1-4 | - | - | TRBV5-1 | TGCGCCAGCAGCTTATCAGGACAGTCCAATGAAAAACTGTTTTTT | CASSLSGQSNEKLFF
TRBJ1-2 | few | TRBD1 | TRBV7-2 | TGTGCCAGCAGCGACGCAGGGGGTCGTGGCTACACCTTC | CASSDAGGRGYTF
TRBJ1-2 | - | - | TRBV5-1 | TGCGCCAGCAGCCCCCGCGGCAGGGGCAGACTTAGCTATGGCTACACCTTC | CASSPRGRGRLSYGYTF
TRBJ1-1 | few | - | TRBV6-5 | TGTGCCAGCAGTCCCCGCACAACAGGTGCTGAAGCTTTCTTT | CASSPRTTGAEAFF
TRBJ2-3 | few | TRBD2 | TRBV30 | TGTGCCTGGAGATTAGCGGGGGCCCGACCAGATACGCAGTATTTT | CAWRLAGARPDTQYF
TRBJ2-1 | few | TRBD1 | TRBV15 | TGTGCCACCAGCCCCAGGGGGCAGAGCTCCTACAATGAGCAGTTCTTC | CATSPRGQSSYNEQFF
TRBJ2-7 | few | TRBD1 | TRBV4-1 | TGCGCCAGCAGCCTTGGGACAGCCACCTACGAGCAGTACTTC | CASSLGTATYEQYF
TRBJ2-3 | few | - | TRBV20-1 | TGCAGTGCCCCCGCATCGGGAGATACGCAGTATTTT | CSAPASGDTQYF
TRBJ2-1 | few | - | TRBV12-3/TRBV12-4 | TGTGCCAGCAATTTAAGGCAGGGGATGGGGAGTGGGCAGTTCTTC | CASNLRQGMGSGQFF
TRBJ2-1 | - | - | TRBV4-3 | TGCGCCAGCAGCCAAGAGCCGATATATTATGATACCTACAATGAGCAGTTCTTC | CASSQEPIYYDTYNEQFF
TRBJ1-1 | - | TRBD1 | TRBV12-3/TRBV12-4 | TGTGCCAGCAGCCATAGACAGGGGTCGAACACTGAAGCTTTCTTT | CASSHRQGSNTEAFF
TRBJ1-2 | few | - | TRBV11-2 | TGTGCCAGCAGCATGGGGGGGTTCTATGGCTACACCTTC | CASSMGGFYGYTF
TRBJ2-1 | - | TRBD2 | TRBV4-3 | TGCGCCAGCAGCCCTAGCGGGGGGGCAGCCTACAATGAGCAGTTCTTC | CASSPSGGAAYNEQFF
TRBJ1-2 | - | - | TRBV29-1 | TGCAGCGTTGAACTGGGAAAAGGGTATGGCTACACCTTC | CSVELGKGYGYTF
TRBJ2-1 | - | - | TRBV24-1 | TGTGCCACCAGTGATCCCTCGCCGGGACTGCTAAATGAGCAGTTCTTC | CATSDPSPGLLNEQFF
TRBJ2-3 | - | TRBD2 | TRBV20-1 | TGCAGTGCTAGGCCCCTTGGGCGGGGGTTAGATACGCAGTATTTT | CSARPLGRGLDTQYF
TRBJ2-7 | few | - | TRBV4-2 | TGTGCCAGCAGCCAAGATCTAGGACGCAGCTACGAGCAGTACTTC | CASSQDLGRSYEQYF
TRBJ2-3 | few | - | TRBV2 | TGTGCCAGCAGGAGACAGGATCTTAGCACAGATACGCAGTATTTT | CASRRQDLSTDTQYF
TRBJ1-2 | few | TRBD1 | TRBV7-6 | TGTGCCAGCAGCTTAGCGGGAGAAAGACAGGGGTCTGGCTACACCTTC | CASSLAGERQGSGYTF
TRBJ2-5 | medium-sized | - | TRBV3-1 | TGTGCCAGCAGCCAAGATCCTCGGGTGCGGGAAGAGACCCAGTACTTC | CASSQDPRVREETQYF
TRBJ2-5 | - | TRBD2 | TRBV4-1 | TGCGCCAGCAGACAAAGGGGGGGACTAGCGGGGACTGAAGAGACCCAGTACTTC | CASRQRGGLAGTEETQYF
TRBJ2-7 | few | TRBD1 | TRBV27 | TGTGCCAGCAGGGGCTTTCACAGGGGCTACGAGCAGTACTTC | CASRGFHRGYEQYF
TRBJ1-2 | few | - | TRBV6-5 | TGTGCCAGCAGTTTCGGCAGGGTGGGTGGCTACACCTTC | CASSFGRVGGYTF
TRBJ2-7 | - | TRBD1 | TRBV6-2/TRBV6-3 | TGTGCCAGCAGTTCCGGGGACAGAATGGACGAGCAGTACTTC | CASSSGDRMDEQYF
TRBJ1-1 | - | - | TRBV11-2 | TGTGCCAGCAGCTCCGGGAGCGCAAACACTGAAGCTTTCTTT | CASSSGSANTEAFF
TRBJ1-2 | few | - | TRBV18 | TGTGCCAGCTCACCTCGGGAGTTTAACTATGGCTACACCTTC | CASSPREFNYGYTF
TRBJ2-7 | - | TRBD1 | TRBV2 | TGTGCCAGCAAGGGACAGGCCTATGGCGAGCAGTACTTC | CASKGQAYGEQYF
TRBJ1-5 | - | - | TRBV11-2 | TGTGCCAGCAGCTTGGCGCAGGGCCCTGGTCAGCCCCAGCATTTT | CASSLAQGPGQPQHF
TRBJ1-5 | many | - | TRBV6-2/TRBV6-3 | TGTGCCAGCACCTACAACAGCGATAGCAATCAGCCCCAGCATTTT | CASTYNSDSNQPQHF
TRBJ2-1 | - | TRBD2 | TRBV20-1 | TGCAGTGCCGTTCTAGCGGCCCACAATGAGCAGTTCTTC | CSAVLAAHNEQFF
TRBJ2-3 | many | - | TRBV5-1 | TGCGCCAGCAGCTTGGGGGGGCCCACAGATACGCAGTATTTT | CASSLGGPTDTQYF
TRBJ1-6 | - | TRBD1 | TRBV11-2 | TGTGCCAGCAGCTTAGGGGGACAGGGGTTCTCGGATTCCCTCCACTTT | CASSLGGQGFSDSLHF
TRBJ1-2 | - | - | TRBV5-6 | TGTGCCAGCAGCTATAGGAGGGCCCATGGCTACACCTTC | CASSYRRAHGYTF
TRBJ2-7 | - | - | TRBV7-7 | TGTGCCAGCATTAAGGGATACGAGCAGTACTTC | CASIKGYEQYF
TRBJ2-2 | few | - | TRBV2 | TGTGCCAGCAGTGGGGATACCGGGGAGCTGTTTTTT | CASSGDTGELFF
TRBJ1-2 | - | - | TRBV6-2/TRBV6-3 | TGTGCCAGCAGTTACTCGCTTGGCGGCTACACCTTC | CASSYSLGGYTF
TRBJ2-7 | - | TRBD2 | TRBV4-1 | TGCGCCAGCAGCCAAGTTCCAGCGGGGGGGCAATACGAGCAGTACTTC | CASSQVPAGGQYEQYF
TRBJ2-5 | - | TRBD1 | TRBV20-1 | TGCAGTGTCACGACAGGGGCCGATCCTCATCGAGAGACCCAGTACTTC | CSVTTGADPHRETQYF
TRBJ1-1 | few | TRBD1 | TRBV10-3 | TGTGCCATCAGGGAAGACAGGGGATGGACTGAAGCTTTCTTT | CAIREDRGWTEAFF
TRBJ2-7 | - | - | TRBV3-1 | TGTGCCAGCAGCCAAGATTCCGGGACCGCGAGCTCCTACGAGCAGTACTTC | CASSQDSGTASSYEQYF
TRBJ1-5 | - | - | TRBV5-1 | TGCGCCAGCAGCTTGGGGCAGGGAGGTCCTCAGCCCCAGCATTTT | CASSLGQGGPQPQHF
TRBJ2-5 | - | TRBD1 | TRBV5-1 | TGCGCCAGCAGCGACCTGCCAGGGGGCGCAGAGACCCAGTACTTC | CASSDLPGGAETQYF
TRBJ2-5 | - | - | TRBV29-1 | TGCAGCGTTGACAGGGAGCAAGAGACCCAGTACTTC | CSVDREQETQYF
TRBJ2-5 | many | - | TRBV15 | TGTGCCACCAGCTTTTCACCGTACCAAGAGACCCAGTACTTC | CATSFSPYQETQYF
TRBJ1-5 | - | - | TRBV25-1 | TGTGCCAGTATTCAAGCCCAGCATTTT | CASIQAQHF